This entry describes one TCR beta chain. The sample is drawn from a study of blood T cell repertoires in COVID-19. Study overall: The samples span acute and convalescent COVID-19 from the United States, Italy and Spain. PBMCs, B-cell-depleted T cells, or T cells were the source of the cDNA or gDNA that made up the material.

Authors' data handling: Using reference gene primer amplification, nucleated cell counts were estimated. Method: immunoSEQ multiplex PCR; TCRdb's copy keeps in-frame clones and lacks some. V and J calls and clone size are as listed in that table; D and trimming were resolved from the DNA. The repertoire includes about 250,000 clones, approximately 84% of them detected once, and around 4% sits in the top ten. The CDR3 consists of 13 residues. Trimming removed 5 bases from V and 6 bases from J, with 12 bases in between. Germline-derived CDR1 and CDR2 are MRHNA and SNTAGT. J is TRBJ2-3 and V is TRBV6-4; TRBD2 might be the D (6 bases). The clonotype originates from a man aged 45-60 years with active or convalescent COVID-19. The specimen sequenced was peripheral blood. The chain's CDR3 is CASSYNGGDTQYF. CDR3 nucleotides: TGTGCCAGCAGTTATAACGGAGGGGATACGCAGTATTTT.